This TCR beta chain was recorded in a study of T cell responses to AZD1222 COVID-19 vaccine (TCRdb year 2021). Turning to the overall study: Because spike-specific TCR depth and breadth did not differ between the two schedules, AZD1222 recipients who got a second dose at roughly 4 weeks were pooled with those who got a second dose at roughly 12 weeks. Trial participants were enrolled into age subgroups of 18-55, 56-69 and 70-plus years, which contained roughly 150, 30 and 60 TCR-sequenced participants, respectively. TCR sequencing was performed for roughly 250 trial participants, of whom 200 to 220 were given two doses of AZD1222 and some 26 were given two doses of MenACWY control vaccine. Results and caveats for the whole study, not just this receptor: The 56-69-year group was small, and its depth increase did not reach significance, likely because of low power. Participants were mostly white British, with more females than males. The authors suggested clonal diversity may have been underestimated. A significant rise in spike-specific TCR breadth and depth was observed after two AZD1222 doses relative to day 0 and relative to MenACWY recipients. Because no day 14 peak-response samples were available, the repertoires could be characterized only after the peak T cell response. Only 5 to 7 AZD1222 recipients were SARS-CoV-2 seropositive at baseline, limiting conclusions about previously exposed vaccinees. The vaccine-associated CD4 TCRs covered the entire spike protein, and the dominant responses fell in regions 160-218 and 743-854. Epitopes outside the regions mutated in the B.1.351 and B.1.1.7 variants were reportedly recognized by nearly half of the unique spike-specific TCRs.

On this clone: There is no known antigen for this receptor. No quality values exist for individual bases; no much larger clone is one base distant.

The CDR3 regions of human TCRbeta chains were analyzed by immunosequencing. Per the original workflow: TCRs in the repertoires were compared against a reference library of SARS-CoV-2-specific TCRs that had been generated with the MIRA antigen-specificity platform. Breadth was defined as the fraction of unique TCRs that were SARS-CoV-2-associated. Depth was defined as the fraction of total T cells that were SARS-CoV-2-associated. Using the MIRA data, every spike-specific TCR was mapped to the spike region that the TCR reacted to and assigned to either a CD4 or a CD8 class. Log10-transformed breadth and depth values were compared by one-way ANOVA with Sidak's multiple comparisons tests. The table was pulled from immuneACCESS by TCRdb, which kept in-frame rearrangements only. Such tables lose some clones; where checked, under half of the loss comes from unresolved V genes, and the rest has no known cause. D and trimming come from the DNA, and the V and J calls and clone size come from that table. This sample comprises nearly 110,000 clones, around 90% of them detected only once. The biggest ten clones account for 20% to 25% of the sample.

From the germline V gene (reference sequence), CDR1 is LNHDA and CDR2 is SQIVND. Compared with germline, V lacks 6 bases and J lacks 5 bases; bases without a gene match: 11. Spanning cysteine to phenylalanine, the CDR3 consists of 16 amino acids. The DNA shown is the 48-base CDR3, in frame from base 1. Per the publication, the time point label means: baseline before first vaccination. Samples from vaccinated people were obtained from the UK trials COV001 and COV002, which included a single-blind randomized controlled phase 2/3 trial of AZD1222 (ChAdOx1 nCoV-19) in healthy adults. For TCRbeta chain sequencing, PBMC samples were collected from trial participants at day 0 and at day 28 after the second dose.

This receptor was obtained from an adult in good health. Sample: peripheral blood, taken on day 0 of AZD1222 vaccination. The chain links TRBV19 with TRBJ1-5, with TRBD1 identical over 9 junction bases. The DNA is TGTGCCAGTAGCAGATGGGACAGGGTAGGGGATCAGCCCCAGCATTTT. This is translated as CASSRWDRVGDQPQHF.